Only a few counts were recorded for the clone carrying this T cell receptor beta chain. The data are from a study of T-cell reconstitution after alpha-beta-depleted transplantation in children. Per the germline V gene, CDR1 is MGHRA and CDR2 is YSYEKL. This CDR3 is 16 amino acids long. The V end was cut by 1 base, the J end by 3 bases, with 16 bases between. TCRbeta library preparation incorporated unique molecular identifiers. MiXCR, applied by TCRdb to the PCR reads, yields one record per CDR3 protein. This sample has 500,000 to 650,000 distinct CDR3 sequences, with roughly 13% found just once. The source material was PBMCs, mostly from graft donor cells, sampled 360 days after TCRalphabeta/CD19-depleted stem cell transplant. The chain has TRBV4-1 and TRBJ2-7; the D gene is possibly TRBD2 (6 bases). This receptor was identified in a male patient aged 5 to 17 who had a stem cell transplant for acute myeloid leukemia, so the T cells may come from the graft donor. CDR3 sequence: CASSQGGTRNNYEQYF. Written as DNA, the CDR3 is TGCGCCAGCAGCCAAGGTGGGACTCGGAATAACTACGAGCAGTACTTC.